These 7 T cell receptor beta chains originate from one sample sequenced in a study of response to subunit inactivated influenza vaccine. TCRdb reprocessed the RT-PCR reads via MiXCR and lists one record per CDR3 protein. The data contain just under 550,000 distinct CDR3 sequences, 20% to 25% of them singletons. The same sample was also used in a study of T cells expressing NK-cell markers. That investigation notes: TCR beta cDNA was generated via 5'RACE template switching incorporating UMIs.

This material consisted of CD4+ T cells sorted from PBMCs, taken 11 to 12 days after vaccination. The receptors stem from a man in his forties or fifties who received an inactivated influenza vaccine.

The chain recombines TRBV7-8 with TRBJ2-3, with D perhaps given as TRBD1 or TRBD2 (6 bases each). Germline V gene sequence: CDR1 SGHVS, CDR2 FQNEAQ. This CDR3 is built from 15 residues. Trimming took 4 bases from V and 1 from J, leaving 12 bases between them. The CDR3 region has the DNA TGTGCCAGCAGCTCCCCGGGGGCCCGCACAGATACGCAGTATTTT. It yields the protein CASSSPGARTDTQYF.

This clonotype has more than one count but fewer than ten. The chain is built from TRBV20-1 and TRBJ2-5, with D perhaps matching TRBD1 (6 bases). CDR1 and CDR2 (germline): DFQATT, SNEGSKA (reference sequence). With 3 bases removed from V and 4 bases from J, the gap between germline ends came to 15 bases. The CDR3 is 14 residues long. CDR3 DNA sequence: TGCAGTGCTAGCCCTACAGGGTTGGGAGAGACCCAGTACTTC. The encoded protein is CSASPTGLGETQYF.

This chain uses TRBV7-6 with TRBJ2-5; D might be TRBD1 (5 bases). CDR3 length: 15 amino acids. V lost 1 base to trimming and J lost 1 base, with 10 bases between them. The germline gives CDR1 SGHVS, CDR2 FNYEAQ. CDR3 bases: TGTGCCAGCAGCTTAGAAACAGGACGCCAAGAGACCCAGTACTTC. Encoded protein: CASSLETGRQETQYF. Using reference TRBV7-6 and TRBJ2-5 for the parts outside the CDR3, the full variable domain is GAGVSQSPRYKVTKRGQDVALRCDPISGHVSLYWYRQALGQGPEFLTYFNYEAQQDKSGLPNDRFSAERPEGSISTLTIQRTEQRDSAMYRCASSLETGRQETQYFGPGTRLLVL.

V usage is TRBV27 and J usage is TRBJ2-2; maybe TRBD2 (5 bases). The CDR3 contains 14 residues. Germline V gene sequence: CDR1 MNHEY, CDR2 SMNVEV (reference sequence). Trimming removed 4 bases from V and 8 bases from J, with 14 bases in between. The CDR3 region has the DNA TGTGCCAGCAGTTCCTGGGCTAGCTATGGGGAGCTGTTTTTT. It codes for CASSSWASYGELFF.

The chain employs TRBV11-2 and TRBJ2-1, with D perhaps TRBD1 (6 bases). Germline values: CDR1 SGHAT, CDR2 FQNNGV. The CDR3 consists of 16 residues. V lost 5 bases, J lost 0 bases, and 14 bases lay in between. Here the CDR3 DNA reads TGTGCCAGCAGCCGTCGACAGGACAGCTCCTACAATGAGCAGTTCTTC. It encodes CASSRRQDSSYNEQFF.

V and J are TRBV6-2 or TRBV6-3 and TRBJ2-7; no firm D call. The CDR3 has 14 amino acids. V lost 4 bases and J lost 1, with 11 bases in between. Germline loops: CDR1 MNHEY, CDR2 SVGEGT. The CDR3 loop reads CASSSMTESYEQYF. In DNA, the CDR3 is TGTGCCAGCAGTTCTATGACGGAATCCTACGAGCAGTACTTC.

The gene calls are TRBV24-1 and TRBJ2-1; 10 nucleotides agree with TRBD2. The CDR3 consists of 15 residues. CDR1 is KGHDR, CDR2 SFDVKD, per germline. V lost 1 base to trimming and J lost 8 bases; unmatched junction nucleotides: 4. The CDR3 sequence: CATSDFSAGGHEQFF. The CDR3 DNA is TGTGCCACCAGTGATTTCTCAGCGGGGGGGCATGAGCAGTTCTTC.